The 15 T cell receptor beta chains below were found in one sample sequenced in a study of T-cell reconstitution after alpha-beta-depleted transplantation in children. Unique molecular identifiers were used to barcode this TCRbeta library. TCRdb re-called the PCR reads through MiXCR, storing one row per CDR3 protein. The sample gives 500,000 or so distinct CDR3 sequences, less than 35% of which show up once; 2% to 2.5% is in the top ten. Sequenced here: PBMCs from the stem cell graft donor, sampled from the stem cell graft. These receptors were taken from a human donor who donated a stem cell graft to a child with aplastic anemia.

This clonotype was counted a few times. V usage is TRBV29-1 and J usage is TRBJ1-2; D unclear. The V end was cut by 7 bases, the J end by 4 bases, with 10 bases between. The germline CDR1 and CDR2 sequences are SQVTM and ANQGSEA. CDR3 length: 11 residues. The CDR3 DNA follows: TGCAGCGCGGACGGAACCTATGGCTACACCTTC. This translates into CSADGTYGYTF. The full variable domain, with the rest looked up from reference TRBV29-1 and TRBJ1-2, is SAVISQKPSRDICQRGTSLTIQCQVDSQVTMMFWYRQQPGQSLTLIATANQGSEATYESGFVIDKFPISRPNLTFSTLTVSNMSPEDSSIYLCSADGTYGYTFGSGTRLTVV.

The chain couples TRBV6-1 to TRBJ2-1; 12 bases match TRBD2. CDR3 length equals 19 residues. V lost 6 bases, J lost 0 bases, and 12 bases stayed unmatched. The V gene's germline CDR1 is MNHNS and CDR2 SASEGT. CDR3 in DNA: TGTGCCAGCAGCGTCACCGGGACTAGCGGGTTCAGCTCCTACAATGAGCAGTTCTTC. Protein: CASSVTGTSGFSSYNEQFF.

This clonotype was observed a few times. The rearrangement joins TRBV7-2 to TRBJ2-3, with a tentative D call TRBD2 (6 bases). The CDR3 is 15 residues long. CDR1 SGHTA and CDR2 FQGNSA come from the germline V gene. Trimming left V 5 bases short and J 2 bases short, with 14 bases between. The CDR3 bases are TGTGCCAGCAGCGACGATGCGGGGTACACAGATACGCAGTATTTT. Translated: CASSDDAGYTDTQYF.

This clonotype came up a few times. The chain recombines TRBV4-3 with TRBJ2-5; D is uncertain. CDR3 length: 15 residues. CDR1 and CDR2 from the germline V gene are LGHNA and YSLEER. Trimming left V 1 base short and J 9 bases short, with 18 bases between. The CDR3 bases are TGCGCCAGCAGCCAAGGTCGGCTTCCCAGGTCGTCCCAGTACTTC. Protein product: CASSQGRLPRSSQYF.

V and J are TRBV12-3 or TRBV12-4 and TRBJ2-3; D unclear. V was pared by 3 bases and J by 0 bases, with 10 bases between. The CDR3 is 15 amino acids. This chain's CDR3 is CASSFGSTSTDTQYF. The CDR3 DNA follows: TGTGCCAGCAGTTTCGGGTCAACTAGCACAGATACGCAGTATTTT.

For this clonotype: Since the CDR3 does not end with the conserved phenylalanine or tryptophan, this likely comes from a read error. The gene calls are TRBV5-4 and TRBJ1-1, with D uncertain. Trimming took 4 bases from V and 0 from J, leaving 10 bases between them. In germline, CDR1 is SGHNT, CDR2 YYREEE (reference sequence). CDR3 length: 14 residues. The CDR3 DNA reads as TGTGCCAGCAGCCCGGGAGGGCTGAACACTGAAGCTTTCTTG. Its protein is CASSPGGLNTEAFL.

This clonotype has a handful of counts. The chain combines TRBV20-1 with TRBJ2-1, with 10 bases matching TRBD2. CDR1 and CDR2 from the germline V gene are DFQATT and SNEGSKA (reference sequence). This CDR3 comprises 17 residues. V trimming: 6 bases; J trimming: 3 bases; junction bases outside the gene matches: 14. This CDR3 reads CSAWSIRTSGDYNEQFF. DNA for the CDR3: TGCAGTGCCTGGAGTATCCGGACTAGCGGAGACTACAATGAGCAGTTCTTC.

The chain links TRBV12-3 or TRBV12-4 to TRBJ1-1; no clear D gene. V was clipped by 4 bases and J by 0 bases, with 9 bases between them. CDR3 length: 14 residues. The CDR3 here is CASSSLILNTEAFF. The CDR3 DNA sequence: TGTGCCAGCAGTTCCCTTATTCTGAACACTGAAGCTTTCTTT.

This clonotype was seen a few times. The chain couples TRBV25-1 to TRBJ1-4; D unresolved. Trimming stripped 2 bases from V and 7 bases from J, with 11 bases between. The germline V gene encodes CDR1 MGHDK and CDR2 SYGVNS. The CDR3 loop spans 14 amino acids. CDR3 DNA: TGTGCCAGCAGTGAACATGGAGGATTTGAAAAACTGTTTTTT. It translates to CASSEHGGFEKLFF. Filled out from reference TRBV25-1 and TRBJ1-4, the complete variable domain reads EADIYQTPRYLVIGTGKKITLECSQTMGHDKMYWYQQDPGMELHLIHYSYGVNSTEKGDLSSESTVSRIRTEHFPLTLESARPSHTSQYLCASSEHGGFEKLFFGSGTQLSVL.

The chain carries TRBV10-2 and TRBJ1-1; 9 positions match TRBD1. This CDR3 is built from 13 residues. Looked up from germline, CDR1 is WSHSY and CDR2 is SAAADI. The J segment lost 1 base and the V segment lost 6 bases, leaving 0 bases of the junction unmatched. CDR3: CASRDRGNTEAFF. The CDR3 nucleotides are TGCGCCAGCAGGGACAGGGGGAACACTGAAGCTTTCTTT.

This chain links TRBV29-1 with TRBJ2-7; 8 bases are a match to TRBD2. The J segment lost 3 bases and the V segment lost 5 bases, leaving 3 bases of the junction unmatched. The V gene's germline CDR1 is SQVTM and CDR2 ANQGSEA. CDR3 length: 12 amino acids. CDR3 loop: CSVLTSGYEQYF. CDR3 bases: TGCAGCGTTCTTACTAGCGGCTACGAGCAGTACTTC.

V usage is TRBV7-9 and J usage is TRBJ1-1; D perhaps matches TRBD1 (5 bases). Germline values: CDR1 SEHNR, CDR2 FQNEAQ (reference sequence). CDR3 length: 14 residues. V was shortened by 1 base and J by 5 bases, with 11 bases between the two germline ends. CDR3 bases: TGTGCCAGCAGCTTAGAGGGACGTTTTACTGAAGCTTTCTTT. Translated, it gives CASSLEGRFTEAFF.

This clonotype appeared once. The gene calls are TRBV5-6 and TRBJ2-3; possibly TRBD1 for D (7 bases). CDR1 and CDR2 from the germline V gene are SGHDT and YYEEEE. The CDR3 length is 15 residues. The V end lost 4 bases, the J end lost 0 bases, and 12 bases lay between the germline ends. For the CDR3, the DNA is TGTGCCAGCAGCGCGGGACAGCCAAGCACAGATACGCAGTATTTT. Its protein product is CASSAGQPSTDTQYF.

This clonotype was picked up a small number of times. V is TRBV28 and J is TRBJ2-2, with 9 bases lining up with TRBD2. The CDR3 extends over 13 amino acids. Trimming took 8 bases from V and 5 from J; bases not matched to a gene: 3. The germline CDR1 and CDR2 sequences are MDHEN and SYDVKM. CDR3 sequence: CASLAGWTGELFF. CDR3 bases: TGTGCCAGCCTAGCGGGATGGACCGGGGAGCTGTTTTTT. The entire variable domain, with the rest obtained from reference TRBV28 and TRBJ2-2, is as follows: DVKVTQSSRYLVKRTGEKVFLECVQDMDHENMFWYRQDPGLGLRLIYFSYDVKMKEKGDIPEGYSVSREKKERFSLILESASTNQTSMYLCASLAGWTGELFFGEGSRLTVL.

This chain links TRBV20-1 with TRBJ2-1; 7 bases map to TRBD2. Germline assignment: CDR1 DFQATT and CDR2 SNEGSKA (reference sequence). The CDR3 is 13 residues long. The ends lost 5 bases at V and 8 bases at J; junction bases unmatched: 9. Here the CDR3 DNA reads TGCAGTGCTGCCCTTACTAGCGCGCATGAGCAGTTCTTC. Translating it yields CSAALTSAHEQFF.